The clone carrying this T cell receptor beta chain was found many times. The target antigen is unknown. This sample is drawn from a study of neurological immune-mediated disorders. The team produced cDNA through 5'RACE using 10-nucleotide random UMIs. TCRdb reanalysed the 5' RACE reads using MiXCR and keeps one entry per CDR3 protein. The sample consists of 50,000 to 70,000 distinct CDR3 sequences, 2% to 2.5% of them appearing once. The V and J ends lost 5 bases and 3 bases respectively, with 7 bases between them. The germline CDR1 and CDR2 sequences are SGHVS and FNYEAQ. The CDR3 consists of 12 residues. Findings and limits, study-wide: One related-CDR3 cluster, identified by phylogenetic grouping, held the repertoires of 18 of 34 multiple sclerosis patients and was a possible signature. Multiple sclerosis was found to have the least TCR clonal expansion, below healthy controls, and HTLV-1-associated myelopathy the most.

The chain joins TRBV7-6 to TRBJ1-1; D unresolved. Sequenced input: PBMCs. The clonotype comes from a man aged 50-59 years with multiple sclerosis. The CDR3 spells CASSHSDTEAFF. DNA of the CDR3: TGTGCCAGCAGCCACTCAGACACTGAAGCTTTCTTT.